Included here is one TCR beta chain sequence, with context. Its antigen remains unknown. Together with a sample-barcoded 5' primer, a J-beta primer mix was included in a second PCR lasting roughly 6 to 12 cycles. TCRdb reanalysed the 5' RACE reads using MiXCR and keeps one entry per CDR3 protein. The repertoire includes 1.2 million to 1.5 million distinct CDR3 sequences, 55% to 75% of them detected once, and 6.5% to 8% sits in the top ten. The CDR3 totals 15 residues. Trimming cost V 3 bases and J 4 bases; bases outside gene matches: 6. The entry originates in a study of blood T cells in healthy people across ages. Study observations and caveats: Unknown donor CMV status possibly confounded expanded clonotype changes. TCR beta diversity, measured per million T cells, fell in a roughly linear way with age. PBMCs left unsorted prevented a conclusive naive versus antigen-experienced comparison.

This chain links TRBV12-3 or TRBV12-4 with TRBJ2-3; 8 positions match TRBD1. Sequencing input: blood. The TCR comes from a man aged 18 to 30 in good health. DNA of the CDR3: TGTGCCAGCAGTTTGCGGACAGGGAGCCCAGATACGCAGTATTTT. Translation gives CASSLRTGSPDTQYF.